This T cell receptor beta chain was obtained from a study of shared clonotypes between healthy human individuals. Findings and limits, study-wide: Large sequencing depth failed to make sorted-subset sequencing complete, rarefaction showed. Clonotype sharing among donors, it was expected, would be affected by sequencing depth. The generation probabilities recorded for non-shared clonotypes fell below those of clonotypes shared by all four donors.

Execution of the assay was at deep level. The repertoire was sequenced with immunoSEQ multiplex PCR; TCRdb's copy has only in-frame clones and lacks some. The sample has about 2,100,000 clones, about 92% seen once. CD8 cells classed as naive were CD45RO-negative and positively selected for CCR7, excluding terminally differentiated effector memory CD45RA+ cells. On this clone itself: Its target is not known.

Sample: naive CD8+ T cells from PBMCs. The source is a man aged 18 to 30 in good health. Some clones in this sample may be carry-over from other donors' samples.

In DNA, the CDR3 is TGCGCCAGCAGCGTTAGACAGGTTAACTACGAGCAGTACTTC. As protein: CASSVRQVNYEQYF. This chain uses TRBV10-2 with TRBJ2-7, with a weak D call TRBD1 (6 bases). Trimming stripped 6 bases from V and 3 bases from J, with 15 bases between. The CDR3 contains 14 residues. In germline, CDR1 is WSHSY, CDR2 SAAADI.